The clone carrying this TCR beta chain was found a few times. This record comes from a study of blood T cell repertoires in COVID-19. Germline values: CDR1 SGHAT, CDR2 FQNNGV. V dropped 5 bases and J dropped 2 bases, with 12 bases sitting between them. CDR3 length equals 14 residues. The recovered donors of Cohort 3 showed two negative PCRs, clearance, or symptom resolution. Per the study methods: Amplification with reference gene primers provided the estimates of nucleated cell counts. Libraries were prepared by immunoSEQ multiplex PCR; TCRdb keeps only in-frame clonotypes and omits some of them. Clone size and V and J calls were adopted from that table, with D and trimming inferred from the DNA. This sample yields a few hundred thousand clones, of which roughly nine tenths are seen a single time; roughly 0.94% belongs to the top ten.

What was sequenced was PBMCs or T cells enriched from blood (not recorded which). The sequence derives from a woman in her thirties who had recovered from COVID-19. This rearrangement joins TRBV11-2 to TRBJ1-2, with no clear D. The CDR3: CASSPGVGNYGYTF. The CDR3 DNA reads TGTGCCAGCAGCCCGGGTGTTGGCAACTATGGCTACACCTTC.